There are a few counts of the clone carrying this TCR beta chain. Those who participated ranged in age from about 18 to 95 years and resided in about 24 US areas. Cohorts were based on clinical histories the participants reported. The germline CDR1 and CDR2 sequences are MNHEY and SVGAGI. The CDR3 has 14 amino acids. V lost 6 bases, J lost 2 bases, and 8 bases lay in between. Original processing notes: Amplified reference gene primers provided the basis for estimating nucleated cell counts. Assay: immunoSEQ multiplex PCR; the TCRdb copy retains only in-frame clones and omits some. V, J and clone size reflect that table, while D and trimming were determined from the DNA. Found here are approximately 200,000 clones, around nine tenths of them singletons; the top ten hold about 4%. The data were obtained in a study of blood T cell repertoires in COVID-19. The wider study: From T cells, B-cell-depleted T cells, or PBMCs came the material, which was cDNA or gDNA.

The source of this sequence is a woman aged 25 to 39 who had been exposed to COVID-19. The chain joins TRBV6-5 to TRBJ1-6; weak D call: TRBD1 (6 bases). Input material: PBMCs or T cells enriched from blood (not recorded which). The CDR3 DNA sequence: TGTGCCAGCAGCGGGGACACCTATAATTCACCCCTCCACTTT. Protein sequence: CASSGDTYNSPLHF.